Listed below are T cell receptor beta chains from one sample, sequenced in a study of T cells in Graves' hyperthyroidism and ophthalmopathy. TCRdb reprocessed the multiplex PCR reads via MiXCR and lists one record per CDR3 protein. This table holds roughly 290,000 distinct CDR3 sequences, roughly 13% found once. Material: blood. The receptors shown here come from a woman aged 25-40 years with Graves' hyperthyroidism that later progressed to Graves' ophthalmopathy. CDR3s include the opening cysteine and the closing phenylalanine or tryptophan. Fields, in order: V gene, J gene, CDR3 protein.

>TRBV28|TRBJ2-3
CASTMDRGTDTQYF
>TRBV6-1|TRBJ1-1
CASSGGHRRTEAFF
>TRBV7-2|TRBJ2-2
CASSLWGGGMNTGELFF
>TRBV2|TRBJ2-7
CASSGTAARTYEQYF
>TRBV27|TRBJ1-3
CASSMGGNGNTIYF
>TRBV6-1|TRBJ2-2
CASRSQGTGELFF
>TRBV6-1|TRBJ2-1
CASSFEHNEQFF
>TRBV2|TRBJ2-7
CASSVDRGATEQYF
>TRBV3-1|TRBJ2-7
CASSQTSGRGQYF
>TRBV7-2|TRBJ2-5
CASSSVIFKREGLTETQYF
>TRBV30|TRBJ2-5
CAWSVLAGGPGETQYF
>TRBV7-8|TRBJ2-6
CASSLLPRASTSGANVLTF
>TRBV10-3|TRBJ2-6
CAISERSHGSGANVLTF
>TRBV12-3/TRBV12-4|TRBJ2-5
CASSEGGVVETQYF
>TRBV2|TRBJ2-1
CASSVDEVYYNEQFF
>TRBV27|TRBJ1-2
CASRTTGLYGYTF
>TRBV27|TRBJ2-6
CASRDPSGANVLTF
>TRBV29-1|TRBJ2-1
CSASRTVSYNEQFF
>TRBV6-1|TRBJ2-7
CASSRLPGTNYEQYF
>TRBV7-2|TRBJ2-7
CASSLVAGGQYEQYF
>TRBV5-6|TRBJ1-5
CASSLMRPGEWRAGQPQHF
>TRBV9|TRBJ1-3
CASSVEGTAGNTIYF
>TRBV5-5|TRBJ2-7
CASGQTSEEQYF
>TRBV18|TRBJ1-4
CASSPYNTQNEKLFF
>TRBV6-5|TRBJ1-2
CASSSRDSFYGYTF
>TRBV6-1|TRBJ2-7
CASRTTLSYEQYF
>TRBV10-3|TRBJ2-1
CAIASISLSGPSYNEQFF
>TRBV30|TRBJ1-2
CAWEGYTF
>TRBV10-3|TRBJ2-3
CAIRGTEDTQYF
>TRBV6-1|TRBJ1-5
CASSDRYRGNQPQHF
>TRBV4-2|TRBJ1-2
CASSQDLGIQGYTF
>TRBV19|TRBJ2-1
CASSYRPTSGRYNEQFF
>TRBV10-2|TRBJ2-1
CASSEIMAGGQFF
>TRBV28|TRBJ2-1
CASSPRGTRNDNEQFF
>TRBV5-4|TRBJ2-7
CASSLFTTGDYEQYF
>TRBV5-1|TRBJ1-6
CASSLTGLYNSPLHF
>TRBV19|TRBJ1-6
CASSIPKAATPLHF
>TRBV3-1|TRBJ2-1
CASSYSGQLNNEQFF
>TRBV19|TRBJ2-2
CATTGDYRRELFF
>TRBV5-1|TRBJ2-1
CASMSRNEQFF
>TRBV20-1|TRBJ2-1
CSAPLGLAGGAYNEQFF
>TRBV27|TRBJ2-3
CASSLSGVHRNTQYF
>TRBV20-1|TRBJ2-1
CSAISGESSYNEQFF
>TRBV27|TRBJ2-7
CASSSTGTAYEQYF
>TRBV25-1|TRBJ2-5
CASSEYAGRETQYF
>TRBV6-1|TRBJ1-1
CASTRVQGLMNTEAFF
>TRBV5-1|TRBJ2-5
CASRPLAEETQYF
>TRBV6-1|TRBJ2-3
CAGAGGPISGTQYF
>TRBV28|TRBJ2-7
CASPILTGHSYEQYF
>TRBV12-3/TRBV12-4|TRBJ2-1
CASRTSGINEQFF
>TRBV7-2|TRBJ1-1
CASSLIMNTEAFF
>TRBV7-9|TRBJ1-2
CASSPPLYGPSEKQGLLNYGYTF
>TRBV20-1|TRBJ2-1
CTPVGPTDNEQFF
>TRBV6-4|TRBJ2-1
CASSDSSGSSYNEQFF
>TRBV5-1|TRBJ2-7
CASRGGAASYEQYF
>TRBV20-1|TRBJ2-3
CSARGGLAGGPTDTQYF
>TRBV28|TRBJ2-3
CASSLGVTSGRRADTQYF